The clone carrying this T cell receptor (beta chain) came up a few times. The antigen is unknown. The source of the sample is a study of vaccination effects on CD4 cells after COVID-19. Whole-study findings and limits: In vaccinees who were healthy, merely 1 out of 255 vaccine-induced clones cross-reacted with common cold coronaviruses.

CDR3 length: 12 residues. Germline V gene lookup returns CDR1 LNHNV and CDR2 YYDKDF (reference sequence). V was pared by 9 bases and J by 3 bases, with 9 bases between. Data came from immunoSEQ multiplex PCR; TCRdb stores just in-frame clones and leaves some out. The repertoire holds about 61,000 clones, with 81% as singletons. In the ViraFEST assay, antigen-specific CD4+ clonotypes were identified by expansion after peptide-pool stimulation. Cells that had been cultured for about 10 days were the source of isolated CD4+ T cells. Sequenced material: CD4+ T cells from PBMCs cultured with HCoV-229E spike peptides, taken before COVID-19 vaccination. The source of this sequence is a human donor who received a COVID-19 vaccine. This chain connects TRBV15 to TRBJ2-1; D may be TRBD1 (5 bases). DNA for the CDR3: TGTGCCACAGGGGTGGACTACAATGAGCAGTTCTTC. It encodes CATGVDYNEQFF. The full variable domain, its missing parts supplied by reference TRBV15 and TRBJ2-1, is DAMVIQNPRYQVTQFGKPVTLSCSQTLNHNVMYWYQQKSSQAPKLLFHYYDKDFNNEADTPDNFQSRRPNTSFCFLDIRSPGLGDTAMYLCATGVDYNEQFFGPGTRLTVL.